These 6 T cell receptor beta chains originate from one sample sequenced in a study of T cells in Graves' hyperthyroidism and ophthalmopathy. RNA transcripts gave rise to amplified TCR beta CDR3 regions. A first-round RT-PCR of the TCR CDR3 used the HTBI primer set. Each CDR3 protein gets one entry after TCRdb re-called the multiplex PCR reads with MiXCR. The data contain approximately 590,000 distinct CDR3 sequences, about half of them singletons. Sample: peripheral blood or thyroid tissue (not recorded which). These receptors were obtained from a woman aged 18 to 35 with Graves' hyperthyroidism.

The chain is built from TRBV9 and TRBJ1-1; D is unclear. V dropped 0 bases and J dropped 4 bases, with 4 bases sitting between them. Germline lookup yields CDR1 SGDLS and CDR2 YYNGEE. The CDR3 consists of 12 residues. This chain's CDR3 is CASSVGVTEAFF. In nucleotides, the CDR3 is TGTGCCAGCAGCGTAGGAGTCACTGAAGCTTTCTTT.

This chain connects TRBV6-5 to TRBJ2-7, with TRBD2 matching 8 bases. The CDR3 has 16 residues. The V and J ends lost 0 bases and 2 bases, in that order; junction bases with no gene match: 6. Germline CDR1 and CDR2: MNHEY and SVGAGI. This CDR3 reads CASSYSYGGRTYEQYF. In nucleotides, the CDR3 is TGTGCCAGCAGTTACTCTTACGGCGGGAGGACCTACGAGCAGTACTTC.

The chain is built from TRBV7-9 and TRBJ1-2, with 7 bases matching TRBD1. Germline loops: CDR1 SEHNR, CDR2 FQNEAQ (reference sequence). CDR3 size: 14 residues. V trimming: 6 bases; J trimming: 1 base; junction bases outside the gene matches: 5. CDR3 in amino acids: CASRRTGVNYGYTF. CDR3 nucleotides: TGTGCCAGCAGAAGGACAGGAGTTAACTATGGCTACACCTTC.

The gene calls are TRBV2 and TRBJ1-2; TRBD1 matches 7 bases. The CDR3 loop spans 16 amino acids. Germline V gene data show CDR1 as SNHLY and CDR2 as FYNNEI. The ends lost 6 bases at V and 3 bases at J; junction bases unmatched: 13. For the CDR3, the DNA is TGTGCCAGCAGACCCTTCCCGACAGGGTCTGACTATGGCTACACCTTC. This gives the protein CASRPFPTGSDYGYTF.

This clonotype was recorded at least ten times. The chain has TRBV29-1 and TRBJ2-7; TRBD1 is a possible D gene (5 bases). Between the trimmed V and J ends, which lost 6 bases and 0 bases, there was a span of 9 bases. Germline V gives CDR1 SQVTM, CDR2 ANQGSEA. The CDR3 runs 12 residues. CDR3 nucleotide sequence: TGCAGCGTAGAGACAGACTCCTACGAGCAGTACTTC. It is translated as CSVETDSYEQYF.

As for this clonotype: Its ends do not fully match the called genes, so a read error is possible. The rearrangement uses TRBV10-3 and TRBJ2-5; 8 positions match TRBD1. The CDR3 runs to 14 residues. Looked up from germline, CDR1 is ENHRY and CDR2 is SYGVKD. CDR3 bases: TGTGCCAGCAGTGACAGGGGTCTCAAAGAGACCCAGTACTTC. It encodes CASSDRGLKETQYF.